The rows below give T cell receptor beta chains drawn from one sample of a study of T-cell memory formation after mild COVID-19. MiXCR, run by TCRdb on the 5' RACE reads, gives a single entry per CDR3 protein. The sample lists 100,000 to 130,000 distinct CDR3 sequences, about a sixth occurring once. Sequenced input: PBMCs or a T cell subset sorted from them (not recorded which). The receptor source for this set is a man aged 18 to 29 who had mild COVID-19 (a few samples of this study predate the infection). Cell type and time point are not known. Both conserved end residues are part of each CDR3. D genes are given only for firm matches. For some rows the clone size is stated as once, few or many, or as a class when expanded; others skip it.

j_call: TRBJ2-5; v_call: TRBV5-6; d_call: -; clone_size: few; cdr3_aa: CASSLEGRGADQETQYF; cdr3_nt: TGTGCCAGCAGCTTGGAGGGCCGCGGGGCCGATCAAGAGACCCAGTACTTC
j_call: TRBJ2-5; v_call: TRBV5-1; d_call: TRBD2; clone_size: few; cdr3_aa: CASSEYTSGDVQETQYF; cdr3_nt: TGCGCCAGCAGCGAGTATACTAGCGGGGATGTTCAAGAGACCCAGTACTTC
j_call: TRBJ2-2; v_call: TRBV19; d_call: TRBD1; clone_size: few; cdr3_aa: CASSTTGAGELFF; cdr3_nt: TGTGCCAGTAGTACAACAGGGGCCGGGGAGCTGTTTTTT
j_call: TRBJ1-6; v_call: TRBV5-1; d_call: TRBD1; clone_size: few; cdr3_aa: CASSPPGGNSPLHF; cdr3_nt: TGCGCCAGCAGCCCGCCAGGGGGTAATTCACCCCTCCACTTT
j_call: TRBJ1-1; v_call: TRBV10-1; d_call: -; clone_size: many; cdr3_aa: CASSAQTNTEAFF; cdr3_nt: TGCGCCAGCAGTGCACAGACGAACACTGAAGCTTTCTTT
j_call: TRBJ2-1; v_call: TRBV12-3/TRBV12-4; d_call: -; clone_size: -; cdr3_aa: CASSLMPPGTQNSF; cdr3_nt: TGTGCCAGCAGCCTAATGCCGCCCGGGACACAGAATTCCTTC
j_call: TRBJ2-3; v_call: TRBV6-5; d_call: -; clone_size: few; cdr3_aa: CASRGGDTQYF; cdr3_nt: TGTGCCAGCAGAGGCGGAGATACGCAGTATTTT
j_call: TRBJ2-3; v_call: TRBV9; d_call: -; clone_size: -; cdr3_aa: CASNAGATSTDTQYF; cdr3_nt: TGTGCCAGCAACGCAGGGGCGACAAGCACAGATACGCAGTATTTT
j_call: TRBJ2-3; v_call: TRBV5-1; d_call: -; clone_size: many; cdr3_aa: CASSLDDTQYF; cdr3_nt: TGCGCCAGCAGCTTGGACGATACGCAGTATTTT
j_call: TRBJ2-1; v_call: TRBV29-1; d_call: TRBD2; clone_size: few; cdr3_aa: CSAGLAGGPSEQFF; cdr3_nt: TGCAGCGCCGGACTAGCGGGGGGTCCAAGTGAGCAGTTCTTC
j_call: TRBJ2-3; v_call: TRBV11-3; d_call: -; clone_size: few; cdr3_aa: CASSLSGDSTDTQYF; cdr3_nt: TGTGCCAGCAGCTTGTCTGGCGATAGCACAGATACGCAGTATTTT
j_call: TRBJ2-2; v_call: TRBV11-3; d_call: -; clone_size: -; cdr3_aa: CASSLDQGGTANTGELFF; cdr3_nt: TGTGCCAGCAGCTTAGATCAGGGCGGGACGGCGAACACCGGGGAGCTGTTTTTT
j_call: TRBJ2-7; v_call: TRBV11-2; d_call: TRBD1; clone_size: few; cdr3_aa: CASSPQGGFSEQYF; cdr3_nt: TGTGCCAGCAGCCCACAGGGGGGTTTCTCCGAGCAGTACTTC
j_call: TRBJ1-4; v_call: TRBV7-9; d_call: TRBD1; clone_size: few; cdr3_aa: CASSLPDRGEKLFF; cdr3_nt: TGTGCCAGCAGCTTACCTGACAGGGGCGAAAAACTGTTTTTT
j_call: TRBJ2-1; v_call: TRBV7-2; d_call: -; clone_size: few; cdr3_aa: CASSEPGPNQFF; cdr3_nt: TGTGCCAGCAGCGAACCCGGACCTAATCAGTTCTTC
j_call: TRBJ2-3; v_call: TRBV4-1; d_call: -; clone_size: few; cdr3_aa: CASSLQTGTDTSTDTQYF; cdr3_nt: TGCGCCAGCAGCCTCCAGACCGGGACCGACACTAGCACAGATACGCAGTATTTT
j_call: TRBJ1-1; v_call: TRBV7-6; d_call: -; clone_size: -; cdr3_aa: CASSLAGRSEAFF; cdr3_nt: TGTGCCAGCAGCCTGGCTGGACGGAGTGAAGCTTTCTTT
j_call: TRBJ2-1; v_call: TRBV2; d_call: -; clone_size: -; cdr3_aa: CASSESLSGNEQFF; cdr3_nt: TGTGCCAGCAGTGAATCCCTATCCGGGAATGAGCAGTTCTTC
j_call: TRBJ2-4; v_call: TRBV4-3; d_call: TRBD1; clone_size: -; cdr3_aa: CASSRHRQGTKNIQYF; cdr3_nt: TGCGCCAGCAGCCGTCACAGACAGGGGACCAAAAACATTCAGTACTTC
j_call: TRBJ2-1; v_call: TRBV10-3; d_call: -; clone_size: -; cdr3_aa: CAISEATSSYNEQFF; cdr3_nt: TGTGCCATCAGTGAGGCAACTAGCTCCTACAATGAGCAGTTCTTC
j_call: TRBJ1-6; v_call: TRBV9; d_call: -; clone_size: -; cdr3_aa: CASSVGRGSPLHF; cdr3_nt: TGTGCCAGCAGCGTAGGCAGGGGATCACCCCTCCACTTT
j_call: TRBJ1-4; v_call: TRBV18; d_call: -; clone_size: -; cdr3_aa: CASSQGPATNEKLFF; cdr3_nt: TGTGCCAGCTCACAGGGGCCTGCAACTAATGAAAAACTGTTTTTT
j_call: TRBJ2-5; v_call: TRBV7-2; d_call: -; clone_size: -; cdr3_aa: CASSLARAAQETQYF; cdr3_nt: TGTGCCAGCAGCTTAGCGAGGGCAGCTCAAGAGACCCAGTACTTC
j_call: TRBJ1-1; v_call: TRBV29-1; d_call: -; clone_size: few; cdr3_aa: CSVLRDLNTEAFF; cdr3_nt: TGCAGCGTGTTAAGGGACTTGAACACTGAAGCTTTCTTT
j_call: TRBJ2-7; v_call: TRBV18; d_call: TRBD1; clone_size: once; cdr3_aa: CASSPPADRDEQYF; cdr3_nt: TGTGCCAGCTCACCACCGGCAGACAGGGACGAGCAGTACTTC
j_call: TRBJ2-5; v_call: TRBV20-1; d_call: TRBD2; clone_size: -; cdr3_aa: CSASPPAGGLETQYF; cdr3_nt: TGCAGTGCTTCGCCTCCCGCGGGGGGGTTGGAGACCCAGTACTTC
j_call: TRBJ2-1; v_call: TRBV7-6; d_call: -; clone_size: few; cdr3_aa: CASSSRGGGEQFF; cdr3_nt: TGTGCCAGCAGCTCCCGGGGAGGGGGGGAGCAGTTCTTC
j_call: TRBJ1-6; v_call: TRBV5-1; d_call: -; clone_size: few; cdr3_aa: CASSLGQGRRDSPLHF; cdr3_nt: TGCGCCAGCAGCTTGGGGCAGGGAAGGAGGGATTCACCCCTCCACTTT
j_call: TRBJ1-6; v_call: TRBV12-3/TRBV12-4; d_call: -; clone_size: -; cdr3_aa: CASSLSQLSPLHF; cdr3_nt: TGTGCCAGCAGTTTAAGTCAGCTATCACCCCTCCACTTT
j_call: TRBJ2-3; v_call: TRBV10-3; d_call: -; clone_size: -; cdr3_aa: CAISESNSYTDTQYF; cdr3_nt: TGTGCCATCAGTGAGTCTAACAGCTACACAGATACGCAGTATTTT
j_call: TRBJ2-5; v_call: TRBV5-1; d_call: -; clone_size: -; cdr3_aa: CASSLGAIETQYF; cdr3_nt: TGCGCCAGCAGCTTGGGGGCAATCGAGACCCAGTACTTC
j_call: TRBJ2-5; v_call: TRBV5-1; d_call: TRBD2; clone_size: -; cdr3_aa: CASKTGTTGETQYF; cdr3_nt: TGCGCCAGCAAGACCGGGACTACAGGCGAGACCCAGTACTTC
j_call: TRBJ2-5; v_call: TRBV6-5; d_call: -; clone_size: few; cdr3_aa: CASSYGKGYTTYQETQYF; cdr3_nt: TGTGCCAGCAGTTACGGAAAGGGATACACCACCTACCAAGAGACCCAGTACTTC
j_call: TRBJ1-5; v_call: TRBV7-2; d_call: TRBD1; clone_size: -; cdr3_aa: CASSLWGTGGYQPQHF; cdr3_nt: TGTGCCAGCAGCTTATGGGGGACAGGGGGTTATCAGCCCCAGCATTTT
j_call: TRBJ2-5; v_call: TRBV19; d_call: TRBD1; clone_size: few; cdr3_aa: CASTLTGAEETQYF; cdr3_nt: TGTGCCAGTACCCTTACAGGGGCGGAAGAGACCCAGTACTTC
j_call: TRBJ1-2; v_call: TRBV7-2; d_call: -; clone_size: -; cdr3_aa: CASSADLGYGYTF; cdr3_nt: TGTGCCAGCAGCGCCGACCTGGGCTATGGCTACACCTTC
j_call: TRBJ2-1; v_call: TRBV7-8; d_call: -; clone_size: -; cdr3_aa: CASSLGLGIQTNEQFF; cdr3_nt: TGTGCCAGCAGCTTAGGGCTGGGGATCCAGACCAATGAGCAGTTCTTC
j_call: TRBJ1-1; v_call: TRBV4-1; d_call: TRBD1; clone_size: -; cdr3_aa: CASSARQGGEAFF; cdr3_nt: TGCGCCAGCAGCGCTCGACAGGGGGGTGAAGCTTTCTTT
j_call: TRBJ2-7; v_call: TRBV12-3/TRBV12-4; d_call: -; clone_size: few; cdr3_aa: CASRNGPRYEQYF; cdr3_nt: TGTGCCAGCAGGAACGGGCCCCGATACGAGCAGTACTTC
j_call: TRBJ2-2; v_call: TRBV7-2; d_call: -; clone_size: -; cdr3_aa: CARSGNTGELFF; cdr3_nt: TGTGCCAGGTCAGGGAACACCGGGGAGCTGTTTTTT
j_call: TRBJ2-1; v_call: TRBV11-2; d_call: -; clone_size: -; cdr3_aa: CASSLGRNNEQFF; cdr3_nt: TGTGCCAGCAGCTTAGGACGGAACAATGAGCAGTTCTTC
j_call: TRBJ2-3; v_call: TRBV5-5; d_call: TRBD1; clone_size: few; cdr3_aa: CASSFAAGGSYSTDTQYF; cdr3_nt: TGTGCCAGCAGCTTTGCGGCAGGGGGCAGTTATAGCACAGATACGCAGTATTTT
j_call: TRBJ2-7; v_call: TRBV7-3; d_call: TRBD1; clone_size: -; cdr3_aa: CASSVTGGAPYEQYF; cdr3_nt: TGTGCCAGCAGCGTGACAGGGGGCGCCCCCTACGAGCAGTACTTC
j_call: TRBJ2-5; v_call: TRBV6-5; d_call: -; clone_size: few; cdr3_aa: CARKKTAAETQYF; cdr3_nt: TGTGCCAGAAAAAAGACAGCTGCGGAGACCCAGTACTTC
j_call: TRBJ1-1; v_call: TRBV28; d_call: -; clone_size: -; cdr3_aa: CASSEQGNTEAFF; cdr3_nt: TGTGCCAGCAGCGAACAGGGTAACACTGAAGCTTTCTTT
j_call: TRBJ2-5; v_call: TRBV29-1; d_call: -; clone_size: -; cdr3_aa: CSVVFDRRRETQYF; cdr3_nt: TGCAGCGTTGTTTTTGACAGGAGGCGAGAGACCCAGTACTTC
j_call: TRBJ2-7; v_call: TRBV29-1; d_call: -; clone_size: few; cdr3_aa: CSVVGVRGGTYEQYF; cdr3_nt: TGCAGCGTTGTAGGGGTTAGGGGGGGAACCTACGAGCAGTACTTC
j_call: TRBJ2-7; v_call: TRBV12-3/TRBV12-4; d_call: -; clone_size: -; cdr3_aa: CASSLREFGEQYF; cdr3_nt: TGTGCCAGCAGTTTAAGGGAGTTCGGGGAGCAGTACTTC
j_call: TRBJ1-4; v_call: TRBV5-1; d_call: TRBD1; clone_size: -; cdr3_aa: CASSLTRTGASLEKLFF; cdr3_nt: TGCGCCAGCAGCTTGACTCGGACAGGGGCTTCGTTGGAAAAACTGTTTTTT
j_call: TRBJ1-1; v_call: TRBV7-2; d_call: -; clone_size: -; cdr3_aa: CASSLEIRGSAFF; cdr3_nt: TGTGCCAGCAGCTTGGAGATCCGAGGCTCGGCTTTCTTT
j_call: TRBJ2-1; v_call: TRBV4-1; d_call: TRBD2; clone_size: few; cdr3_aa: CASSQEGGSSREVQFF; cdr3_nt: TGCGCCAGCAGCCAAGAGGGAGGATCCAGCCGGGAGGTGCAGTTCTTC
j_call: TRBJ1-5; v_call: TRBV20-1; d_call: -; clone_size: -; cdr3_aa: CSARERQLNQPQHF; cdr3_nt: TGCAGTGCTAGGGAGAGGCAGTTAAATCAGCCCCAGCATTTT
j_call: TRBJ1-2; v_call: TRBV20-1; d_call: TRBD1; clone_size: -; cdr3_aa: CSALRQGDGYTF; cdr3_nt: TGCAGTGCCCTCAGACAGGGGGATGGCTACACCTTC
j_call: TRBJ2-1; v_call: TRBV10-3; d_call: TRBD2; clone_size: -; cdr3_aa: CAISEQAGGSNEQFF; cdr3_nt: TGTGCCATCAGTGAGCAAGCGGGGGGCAGCAATGAGCAGTTCTTC
j_call: TRBJ2-2; v_call: TRBV11-2; d_call: -; clone_size: -; cdr3_aa: CASSNQGSGELFF; cdr3_nt: TGTGCCAGCAGCAACCAGGGGAGCGGGGAGCTGTTTTTT
j_call: TRBJ2-1; v_call: TRBV9; d_call: TRBD2; clone_size: many; cdr3_aa: CASSVGPLRGTNEQFF; cdr3_nt: TGTGCCAGCAGCGTAGGCCCTTTGCGGGGGACCAATGAGCAGTTCTTC